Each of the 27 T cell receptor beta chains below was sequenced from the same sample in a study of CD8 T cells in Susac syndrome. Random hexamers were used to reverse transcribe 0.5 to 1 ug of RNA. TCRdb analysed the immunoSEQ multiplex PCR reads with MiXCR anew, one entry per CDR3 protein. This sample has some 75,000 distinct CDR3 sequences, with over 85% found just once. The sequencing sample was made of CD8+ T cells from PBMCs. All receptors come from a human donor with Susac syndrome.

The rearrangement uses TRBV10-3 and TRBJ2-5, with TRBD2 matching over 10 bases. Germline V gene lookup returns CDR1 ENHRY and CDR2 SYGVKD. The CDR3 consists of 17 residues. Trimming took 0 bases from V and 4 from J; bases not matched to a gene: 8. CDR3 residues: CAISESEGAGGLETQYF. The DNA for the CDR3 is TGTGCCATCAGTGAGTCGGAAGGAGCGGGGGGGCTAGAGACCCAGTACTTC.

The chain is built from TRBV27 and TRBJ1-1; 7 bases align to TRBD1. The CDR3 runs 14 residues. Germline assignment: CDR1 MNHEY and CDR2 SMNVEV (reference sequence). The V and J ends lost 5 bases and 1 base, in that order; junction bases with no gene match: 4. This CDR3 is CASSAQGWNTEAFF. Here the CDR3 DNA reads TGTGCCAGCAGTGCACAGGGGTGGAACACTGAAGCTTTCTTT.

The CDR3 DNA follows: TGTGCCAGCATCCCCGGACCGCCGCTTGAAGAAGGCAACGTCCTGACTTTC. Protein: CASIPGPPLEEGNVLTF. The gene calls are TRBV12-3 or TRBV12-4 and TRBJ2-6, with D unclear. Trimming removed 7 bases at V and 9 bases at J, with 25 bases between. CDR3 length: 17 residues.

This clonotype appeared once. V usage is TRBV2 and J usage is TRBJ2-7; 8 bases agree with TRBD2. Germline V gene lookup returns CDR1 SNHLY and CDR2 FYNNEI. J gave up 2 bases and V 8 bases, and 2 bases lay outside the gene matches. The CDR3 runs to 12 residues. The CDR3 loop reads CASVAGTYEQYF. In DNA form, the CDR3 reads TGTGCCAGCGTAGCGGGGACCTACGAGCAGTACTTC. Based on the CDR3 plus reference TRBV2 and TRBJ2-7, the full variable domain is EPEVTQTPSHQVTQMGQEVILRCVPISNHLYFYWYRQILGQKVEFLVSFYNNEISEKSEIFDDQFSVERPDGSNFTLKIRSTKLEDSAMYFCASVAGTYEQYFGPGTRLTVT.

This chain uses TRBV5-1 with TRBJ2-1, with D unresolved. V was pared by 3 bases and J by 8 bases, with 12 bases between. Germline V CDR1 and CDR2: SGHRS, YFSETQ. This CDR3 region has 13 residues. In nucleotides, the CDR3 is TGCGCCAGCAGCTGGGCGGTTCCGCATGAGCAGTTCTTC. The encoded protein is CASSWAVPHEQFF. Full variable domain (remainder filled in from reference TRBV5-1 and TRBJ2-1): KAGVTQTPRYLIKTRGQQVTLSCSPISGHRSVSWYQQTPGQGLQFLFEYFSETQRNKGNFPGRFSGRQFSNSRSEMNVSTLELGDSALYLCASSWAVPHEQFFGPGTRLTVL.

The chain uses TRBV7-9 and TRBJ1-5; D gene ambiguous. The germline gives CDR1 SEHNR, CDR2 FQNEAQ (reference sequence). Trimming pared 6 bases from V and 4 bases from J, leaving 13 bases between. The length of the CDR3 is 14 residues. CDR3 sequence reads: CASRAPGENQPQHF. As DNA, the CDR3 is TGTGCCAGCAGGGCCCCAGGCGAGAATCAGCCCCAGCATTTT. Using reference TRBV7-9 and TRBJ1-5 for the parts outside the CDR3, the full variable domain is DTGVSQNPRHKITKRGQNVTFRCDPISEHNRLYWYRQTLGQGPEFLTYFQNEAQLEKSRLLSDRFSAERPKGSFSTLEIQRTEQGDSAMYLCASRAPGENQPQHFGDGTRLSIL.

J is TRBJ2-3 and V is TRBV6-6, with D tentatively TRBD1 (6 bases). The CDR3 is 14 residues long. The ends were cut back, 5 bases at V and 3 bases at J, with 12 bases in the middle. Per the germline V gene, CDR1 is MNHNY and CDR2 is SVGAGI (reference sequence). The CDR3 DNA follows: TGTGCCAGCAGTCCCAGAACAGGGACAGATACGCAGTATTTT. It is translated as CASSPRTGTDTQYF.

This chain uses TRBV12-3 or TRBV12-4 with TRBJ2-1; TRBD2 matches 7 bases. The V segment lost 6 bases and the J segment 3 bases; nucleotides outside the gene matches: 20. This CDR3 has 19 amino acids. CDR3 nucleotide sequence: TGTGCCAGCAGCCTACTGGCGGGAGATTGGGTTTCTTACTACAATGAGCAGTTCTTC. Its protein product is CASSLLAGDWVSYYNEQFF.

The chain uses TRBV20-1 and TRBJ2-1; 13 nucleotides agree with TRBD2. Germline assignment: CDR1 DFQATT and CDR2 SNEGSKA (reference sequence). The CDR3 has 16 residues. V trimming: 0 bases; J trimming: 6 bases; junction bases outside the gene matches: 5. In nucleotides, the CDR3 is TGCAGTGCTAGAGATAGCGGGACTAGCGGGACCAATGAGCAGTTCTTC. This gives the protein CSARDSGTSGTNEQFF.

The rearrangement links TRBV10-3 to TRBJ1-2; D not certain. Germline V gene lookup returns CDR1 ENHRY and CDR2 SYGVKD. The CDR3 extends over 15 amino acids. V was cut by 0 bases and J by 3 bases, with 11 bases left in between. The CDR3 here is CAISESRALYYGYTF. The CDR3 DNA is TGTGCCATCAGTGAGTCAAGGGCCCTATACTATGGCTACACCTTC.

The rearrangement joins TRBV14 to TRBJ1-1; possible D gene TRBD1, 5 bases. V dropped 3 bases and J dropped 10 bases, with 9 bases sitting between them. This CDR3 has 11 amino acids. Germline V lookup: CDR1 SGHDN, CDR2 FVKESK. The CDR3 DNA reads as TGTGCCAGCAGCCAGGGGGGGGGAGCTTTCTTT. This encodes CASSQGGGAFF. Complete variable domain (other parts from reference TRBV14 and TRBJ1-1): EAGVTQFPSHSVIEKGQTVTLRCDPISGHDNLYWYRRVMGKEIKFLLHFVKESKQDESGMPNNRFLAERTGGTYSTLKVQPAELEDSGVYFCASSQGGGAFFGQGTRLTVV.

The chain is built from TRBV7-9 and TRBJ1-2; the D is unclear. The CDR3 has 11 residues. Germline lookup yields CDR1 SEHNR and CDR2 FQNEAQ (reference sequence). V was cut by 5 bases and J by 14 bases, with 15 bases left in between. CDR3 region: CASSPGGVGTF. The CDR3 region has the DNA TGTGCCAGCAGCCCGGGCGGGGTCGGGACCTTC. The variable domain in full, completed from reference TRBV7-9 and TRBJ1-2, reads DTGVSQNPRHKITKRGQNVTFRCDPISEHNRLYWYRQTLGQGPEFLTYFQNEAQLEKSRLLSDRFSAERPKGSFSTLEIQRTEQGDSAMYLCASSPGGVGTFGSGTRLTVV.

CDR3 residues: CASSPGQGRGQETQYF. DNA for the CDR3: TGTGCCAGCAGTCCCGGACAGGGGAGGGGTCAAGAGACCCAGTACTTC. The J gene is TRBJ2-5, the V gene TRBV6-1; 9 nucleotides agree with TRBD1. CDR3 length: 16 amino acids. Germline V gene data show CDR1 as MNHNS and CDR2 as SASEGT. Trimming at V came to 5 bases and at J to 2 bases, leaving 9 bases not matched to a gene.

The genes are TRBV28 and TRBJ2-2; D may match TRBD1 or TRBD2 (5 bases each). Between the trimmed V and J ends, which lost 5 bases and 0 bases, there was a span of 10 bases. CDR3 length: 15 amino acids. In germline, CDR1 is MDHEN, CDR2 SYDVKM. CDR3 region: CASSPGTANTGELFF. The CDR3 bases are TGTGCCAGCAGTCCCGGGACGGCGAACACCGGGGAGCTGTTTTTT.

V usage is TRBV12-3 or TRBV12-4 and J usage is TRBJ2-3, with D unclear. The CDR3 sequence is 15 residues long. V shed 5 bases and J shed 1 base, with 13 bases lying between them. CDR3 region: CASSLPPHRTDTQYF. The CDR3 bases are TGTGCCAGCAGTCTCCCCCCCCACCGCACAGATACGCAGTATTTT.

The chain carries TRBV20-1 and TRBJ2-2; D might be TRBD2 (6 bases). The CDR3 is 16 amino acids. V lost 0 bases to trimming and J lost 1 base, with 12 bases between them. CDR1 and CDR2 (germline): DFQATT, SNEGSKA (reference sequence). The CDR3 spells CSARDLRDLNTGELFF. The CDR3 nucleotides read TGCAGTGCTAGAGATCTCCGGGACTTGAACACCGGGGAGCTGTTTTTT.

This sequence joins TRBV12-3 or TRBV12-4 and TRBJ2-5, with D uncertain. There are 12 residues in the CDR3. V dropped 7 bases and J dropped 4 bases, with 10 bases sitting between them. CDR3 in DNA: TGTGCCAGCAAGTTGGTTGGAGAGACCCAGTACTTC. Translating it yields CASKLVGETQYF.

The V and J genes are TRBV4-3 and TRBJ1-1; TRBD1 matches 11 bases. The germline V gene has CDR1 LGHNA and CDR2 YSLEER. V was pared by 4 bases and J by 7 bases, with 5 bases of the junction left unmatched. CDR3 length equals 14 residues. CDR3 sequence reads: CASSRFGTGGEAFF. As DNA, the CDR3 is TGCGCCAGCAGCCGCTTCGGGACAGGGGGTGAAGCTTTCTTT.

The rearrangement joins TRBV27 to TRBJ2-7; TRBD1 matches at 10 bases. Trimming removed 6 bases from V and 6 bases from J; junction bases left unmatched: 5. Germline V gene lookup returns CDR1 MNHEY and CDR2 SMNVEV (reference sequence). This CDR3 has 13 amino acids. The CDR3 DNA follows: TGTGCCAGCAGGACAGGGGGCGAGGGCGAGCAGTACTTC. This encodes CASRTGGEGEQYF.

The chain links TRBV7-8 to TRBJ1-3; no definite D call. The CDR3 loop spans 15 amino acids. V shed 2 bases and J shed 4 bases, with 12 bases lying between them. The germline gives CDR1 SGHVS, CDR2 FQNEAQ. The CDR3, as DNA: TGTGCCAGCAGCTTAAGGCTTGTCGCGGGAAACACCATATATTTT. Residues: CASSLRLVAGNTIYF.

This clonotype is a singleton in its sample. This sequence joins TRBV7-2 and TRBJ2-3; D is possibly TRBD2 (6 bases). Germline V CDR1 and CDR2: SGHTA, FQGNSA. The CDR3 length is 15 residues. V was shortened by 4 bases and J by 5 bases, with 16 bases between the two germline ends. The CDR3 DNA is TGTGCCAGCAGCTATGAGGCGGGGAGGAGAGATACGCAGTATTTT. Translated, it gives CASSYEAGRRDTQYF.

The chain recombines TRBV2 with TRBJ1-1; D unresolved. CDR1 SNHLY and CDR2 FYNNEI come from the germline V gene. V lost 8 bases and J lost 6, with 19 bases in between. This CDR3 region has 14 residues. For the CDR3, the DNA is TGTGCCAGCGGGTTCGCAGGTAGAATGGCTGAAGCTTTCTTT. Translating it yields CASGFAGRMAEAFF. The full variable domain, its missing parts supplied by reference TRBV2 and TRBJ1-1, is EPEVTQTPSHQVTQMGQEVILRCVPISNHLYFYWYRQILGQKVEFLVSFYNNEISEKSEIFDDQFSVERPDGSNFTLKIRSTKLEDSAMYFCASGFAGRMAEAFFGQGTRLTVV.

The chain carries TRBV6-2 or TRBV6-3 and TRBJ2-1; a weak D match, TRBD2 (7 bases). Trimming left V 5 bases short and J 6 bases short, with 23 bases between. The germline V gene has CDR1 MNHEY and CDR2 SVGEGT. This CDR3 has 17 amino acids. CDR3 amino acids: CASSGWGGHLRGNEQFF. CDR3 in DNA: TGTGCCAGCAGTGGGTGGGGGGGACACCTAAGGGGCAATGAGCAGTTCTTC.

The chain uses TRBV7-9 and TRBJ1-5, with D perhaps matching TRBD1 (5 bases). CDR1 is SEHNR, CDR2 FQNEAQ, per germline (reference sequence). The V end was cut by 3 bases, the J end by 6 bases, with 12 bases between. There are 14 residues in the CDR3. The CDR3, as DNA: TGTGCCAGCAGCTTCGACTCCGGGGGTCAGCCCCAGCATTTT. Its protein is CASSFDSGGQPQHF.

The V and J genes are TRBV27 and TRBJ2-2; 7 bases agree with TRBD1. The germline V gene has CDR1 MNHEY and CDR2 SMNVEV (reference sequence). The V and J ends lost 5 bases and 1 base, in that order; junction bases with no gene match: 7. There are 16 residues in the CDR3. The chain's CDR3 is CASSPLRTGNTGELFF. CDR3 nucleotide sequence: TGTGCCAGCAGTCCGCTTCGGACAGGGAACACCGGGGAGCTGTTTTTT.

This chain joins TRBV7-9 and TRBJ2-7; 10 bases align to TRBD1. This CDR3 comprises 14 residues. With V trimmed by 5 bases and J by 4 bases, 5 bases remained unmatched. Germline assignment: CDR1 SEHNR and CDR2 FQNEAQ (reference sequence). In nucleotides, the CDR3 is TGTGCCAGCAGCCCGACAGGGGGCGGGTACGAGCAGTACTTC. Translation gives CASSPTGGGYEQYF. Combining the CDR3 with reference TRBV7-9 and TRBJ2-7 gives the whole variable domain DTGVSQNPRHKITKRGQNVTFRCDPISEHNRLYWYRQTLGQGPEFLTYFQNEAQLEKSRLLSDRFSAERPKGSFSTLEIQRTEQGDSAMYLCASSPTGGGYEQYFGPGTRLTVT.

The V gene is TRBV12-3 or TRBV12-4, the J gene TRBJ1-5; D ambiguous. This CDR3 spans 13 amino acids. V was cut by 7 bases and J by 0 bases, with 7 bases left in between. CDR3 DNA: TGTGCCAGCACCCAGAGTAGCAATCAGCCCCAGCATTTT. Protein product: CASTQSSNQPQHF.